The following is a T cell receptor (beta chain) sequence with its context. Its cognate antigen is unknown. The data were taken from a study of cytomegalovirus exposure and HLA in healthy donors. Whole-study findings and limits: A list of approximately 160 TCR beta chains associated with cytomegalovirus was given. Prior analysis indicated that the majority of TCR beta V segments exhibited productivity approximately 87% or approximately 30% of the time. TRBV6-2, TRBV6-3 and some other V segments were unresolvable in 87-base-pair reads.

PCR amplification relied on 60 Vbeta primers (plus 13 Jbeta primers). Profiling relied on immunoSEQ multiplex PCR, and the TCRdb table lists in-frame clones only, not all of them. The sample consists of about 130,000 clones, about 84% of them appearing once. V was clipped by 5 bases and J by 5 bases; unmatched bases: 8. In germline, CDR1 is SGHVS, CDR2 FNYEAQ. The CDR3 extends over 16 amino acids. The receptor comes from a boy younger than 18 in good health and CMV-seronegative. The V and J genes are TRBV7-6 and TRBJ2-3; 12 bases line up with TRBD2. Sequencing was performed on PBMCs. CDR3 amino acids: CASSPILAGGQDTQYF. CDR3 nucleotides: TGTGCCAGCAGCCCGATACTAGCGGGAGGTCAAGATACGCAGTATTTT.